The T cell receptor (beta chain) under discussion was sequenced for a study of CD8 T cells in ankylosing spondylitis. The CDR3 extends over 18 amino acids. Germline CDR1 reads MGHDK; CDR2 reads SYGVNS. The ends were cut back, 1 base at V and 0 bases at J, with 16 bases in the middle. MiXCR was run by TCRdb on the 5' RACE reads, yielding one entry per CDR3 protein. Seen here are approximately 300,000 distinct CDR3 sequences, 20% observed once, and the top ten hold roughly 7.3%. The V and J genes are TRBV25-1 and TRBJ2-4; TRBD1 is a possible D gene (5 bases). Material for sequencing was blood, either unsorted or a sorted T cell fraction (not recorded which). The sequence derives from a male donor with ankylosing spondylitis or in good health (not recorded which). For the CDR3, the DNA is TGTGCCAGCAGTGAATGCCGTCAGGGCCAACTAGCCAAAAACATTCAGTACTTC. It encodes CASSECRQGQLAKNIQYF.